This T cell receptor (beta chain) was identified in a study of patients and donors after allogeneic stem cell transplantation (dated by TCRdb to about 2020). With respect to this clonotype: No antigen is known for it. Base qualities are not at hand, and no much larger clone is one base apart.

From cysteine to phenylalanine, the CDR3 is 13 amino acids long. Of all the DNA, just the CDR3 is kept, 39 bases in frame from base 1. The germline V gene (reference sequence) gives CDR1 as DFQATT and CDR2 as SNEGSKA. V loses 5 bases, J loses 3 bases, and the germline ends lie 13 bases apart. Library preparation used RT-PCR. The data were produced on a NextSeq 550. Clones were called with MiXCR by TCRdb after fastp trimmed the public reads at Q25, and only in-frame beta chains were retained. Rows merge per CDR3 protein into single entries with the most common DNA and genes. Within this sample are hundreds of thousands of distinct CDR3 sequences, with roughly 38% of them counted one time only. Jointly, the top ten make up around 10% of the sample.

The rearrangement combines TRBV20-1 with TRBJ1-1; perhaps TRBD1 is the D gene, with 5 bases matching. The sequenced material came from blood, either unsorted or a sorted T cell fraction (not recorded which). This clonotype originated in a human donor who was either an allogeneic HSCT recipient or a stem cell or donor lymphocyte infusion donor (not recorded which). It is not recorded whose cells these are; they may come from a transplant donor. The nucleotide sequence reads TGCAGTGCTGGCAGGGATTTGGACACTGAAGCTTTCTTT. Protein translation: CSAGRDLDTEAFF.